These 23 T cell receptor beta chains came from one sample sequenced in a study of identical twins. TCRdb ran MiXCR on the 5' RACE reads and lists one entry per CDR3 protein. In the table there are about 280,000 distinct CDR3 sequences, more than 6.5% of which are singletons. The data also belong to a second study, concerning yellow fever vaccine responses in identical twins.

Material: memory (CD45RO+) T cells sorted from blood. The receptors derive from a young woman in good health.

This chain connects TRBV20-1 to TRBJ2-3; the D call may be TRBD1 or TRBD2 (7 bases each). This CDR3 comprises 14 residues. Per the germline V gene, CDR1 is DFQATT and CDR2 is SNEGSKA (reference sequence). The CDR3 coding sequence is TGCAGCTTGGCCCCAGGGGGGAGGGCAGATACGCAGTATTTT. Protein: CSLAPGGRADTQYF.

V usage is TRBV18 and J usage is TRBJ2-5, with TRBD1 as a possible D gene (5 bases). Germline V CDR1 and CDR2: KGHSH, LQKENI. Trimming removed 6 bases from V and 1 base from J, with 12 bases in between. This CDR3 is 14 amino acids long. CDR3: CASSGQSSQETQYF. The CDR3 DNA sequence: TGTGCCAGCTCCGGACAATCCTCCCAAGAGACCCAGTACTTC.

Ten or more counts support this clonotype. The chain links TRBV18 to TRBJ2-2; D may be TRBD1 (5 bases). The germline CDR1 and CDR2 sequences are KGHSH and LQKENI. CDR3 size: 14 residues. V lost 0 bases and J lost 3, with 5 bases in between. CDR3 region: CASSPPQDTGELFF. The CDR3 bases are TGTGCCAGCTCACCACCACAGGACACCGGGGAGCTGTTTTTT.

The chain recombines TRBV2 with TRBJ2-2; 13 bases line up with TRBD2. This CDR3 is 19 amino acids long. Germline values: CDR1 SNHLY, CDR2 FYNNEI. The V and J ends lost 6 bases and 0 bases, in that order; junction bases with no gene match: 10. DNA of the CDR3: TGTGCCAGCAGCAATCCCCCGGGACTAGCGGGAACGAACACCGGGGAGCTGTTTTTT. Translating gives CASSNPPGLAGTNTGELFF.

The V and J genes are TRBV6-1 and TRBJ2-6; 11 bases align to TRBD1. Unmatched junction bases numbered 1, after V lost 6 bases and J lost 0 bases. The CDR3 has 16 amino acids. The V gene's germline CDR1 is MNHNS and CDR2 SASEGT. The DNA for the CDR3 is TGTGCCAGCAGCGGGACAGGGGGCTCTGGGGCCAACGTCCTGACTTTC. It specifies CASSGTGGSGANVLTF.

This clonotype was seen more than once but under ten times. The chain uses TRBV19 and TRBJ2-2; weak D call: TRBD2 (6 bases). V was shortened by 5 bases and J by 0 bases, with 7 bases between the two germline ends. There are 14 residues in the CDR3. In germline, CDR1 is LNHDA, CDR2 SQIVND (reference sequence). CDR3: CASSGTSNTGELFF. In DNA, the CDR3 is TGTGCCAGTAGTGGGACTTCGAACACCGGGGAGCTGTTTTTT.

This clonotype was recorded a few times. The chain combines TRBV5-1 with TRBJ1-6, with 7 bases that match TRBD1. CDR3 length: 14 amino acids. CDR1 is SGHRS, CDR2 YFSETQ, per germline. The junction had 6 bases not matched to a gene; V was cut back by 4 bases and J by 8 bases. CDR3 residues: CASSPRQGDSPLHF. CDR3 DNA sequence: TGCGCCAGCAGCCCAAGACAGGGCGATTCACCCCTCCACTTT.

The gene calls are TRBV20-1 and TRBJ2-5; D is perhaps TRBD1 (6 bases). The CDR3 totals 14 residues. Germline V CDR1 and CDR2: DFQATT, SNEGSKA (reference sequence). V lost 5 bases and J lost 0, with 13 bases in between. The CDR3 nucleotides are TGCAGTGCTCTCGGGACACCCTACCAAGAGACCCAGTACTTC. Its protein product is CSALGTPYQETQYF.

This clonotype turned up a few times. The rearrangement joins TRBV6-2 or TRBV6-3 to TRBJ1-1, with D perhaps matching TRBD1 (6 bases). The germline CDR1 and CDR2 sequences are MNHEY and SVGEGT. The ends were cut back, 6 bases at V and 1 base at J, with 15 bases in the middle. The CDR3 loop spans 15 amino acids. In nucleotides, the CDR3 is TGTGCCAGCAGACGCCTGGACAGCTCGAACACTGAAGCTTTCTTT. Translating gives CASRRLDSSNTEAFF.

Of note for this clonotype: A clone one base away is much larger, so this may be a read error. The V and J genes are TRBV18 and TRBJ2-7, with D unresolved. The CDR3 totals 13 residues. Germline CDR1 and CDR2: KGHSH and LQKENI. Trimming cost V 3 bases and J 5 bases, with 11 bases left between them. CDR3 in amino acids: CASSPVRSDEQYF. In DNA form, the CDR3 reads TGTGCCAGCTCACCCGTCAGGTCTGACGAGCAGTACTTC.

The chain joins TRBV5-6 to TRBJ2-7; 7 bases map to TRBD1. The CDR3 runs 14 residues. The V gene end was trimmed by 0 bases and the J gene end by 5 bases; junction bases not matched to a gene: 5. The germline CDR1 and CDR2 sequences are SGHDT and YYEEEE. The CDR3 loop is CASSLDRGLDEQYF. CDR3 sequence (DNA): TGTGCCAGCAGCTTGGACAGGGGTCTCGACGAGCAGTACTTC.

This clonotype occurred many times. V and J are TRBV20-1 and TRBJ1-5; TRBD1 matches 10 bases. The germline V gene has CDR1 DFQATT and CDR2 SNEGSKA (reference sequence). The CDR3 loop spans 16 amino acids. V trimming: 7 bases; J trimming: 6 bases; junction bases outside the gene matches: 15. CDR3 sequence: CSVADPGQGFSQPQHF. Here the CDR3 DNA reads TGCAGTGTTGCTGATCCGGGACAGGGGTTCAGTCAGCCCCAGCATTTT.

This clonotype was seen only a few times. This chain uses TRBV5-8 with TRBJ1-5; D gene uncertain. V lost 7 bases, J lost 1 base, and 6 bases lay in between. The CDR3 runs 12 residues. The V gene's germline CDR1 is SGHTS and CDR2 YDEGEE. In DNA form, the CDR3 reads TGTGCCAGCCGAGGGAGCAATCAGCCCCAGCATTTT. This encodes CASRGSNQPQHF.

The rearrangement joins TRBV6-5 to TRBJ2-1, with TRBD2 matching over 12 bases. Germline V lookup: CDR1 MNHEY, CDR2 SVGAGI. V gave up 3 bases and J gave up 7 bases; unmatched junction bases: 4. The CDR3 is 15 amino acids. The CDR3 coding sequence is TGTGCCAGCAGTTATCTAGCGGGAGGGGATAATGAGCAGTTCTTC. Residues: CASSYLAGGDNEQFF.

This clonotype was counted many times. This chain links TRBV27 with TRBJ1-2; 10 bases map to TRBD1. The ends lost 5 bases at V and 6 bases at J; junction bases unmatched: 3. The CDR3 contains 13 residues. Per germline, CDR1 MNHEY and CDR2 SMNVEV (reference sequence). The CDR3 spells CASSRQGANGYTF. CDR3 in DNA: TGTGCCAGCAGTCGACAGGGGGCTAATGGCTACACCTTC.

This clonotype was observed a single time. One base away lies a much larger clone, so this may be a sequencing read error. J is TRBJ2-1 and V is TRBV2; a possible D gene is TRBD1 (5 bases). The V gene's germline CDR1 is SNHLY and CDR2 FYNNEI. CDR3 length: 14 residues. V dropped 2 bases and J dropped 4 bases, with 9 bases sitting between them. The CDR3 region is CASSEQAGYNEQFF. In DNA, the CDR3 is TGTGCCAGCAGTGAACAAGCAGGGTACAATGAGCAGTTCTTC.

This chain uses TRBV11-1 with TRBJ1-1; unclear D gene. Germline V gene data show CDR1 as SGHAT and CDR2 as FQDESV (reference sequence). This CDR3 region has 11 residues. V shed 5 bases and J shed 6 bases, with 7 bases lying between them. CDR3 sequence reads: CASSRAAEAFF. The DNA for the CDR3 is TGTGCCAGCAGCCGGGCCGCTGAAGCTTTCTTT.

This clonotype was observed a few times. The chain combines TRBV7-9 with TRBJ2-5; tentatively, D is TRBD2 (6 bases). Per the germline V gene, CDR1 is SEHNR and CDR2 is FQNEAQ (reference sequence). The CDR3 loop spans 14 amino acids. Trimming removed 3 bases at V and 4 bases at J, with 12 bases between. CDR3 amino acids: CASSFGGRRETQYF. CDR3 DNA sequence: TGTGCCAGCAGCTTCGGGGGAAGGCGAGAGACCCAGTACTTC.

This clonotype has at least ten counts. The rearrangement links TRBV20-1 to TRBJ2-7; 8 bases align to TRBD2. V was clipped by 3 bases and J by 5 bases; unmatched bases: 3. The CDR3 consists of 12 residues. Per germline, CDR1 DFQATT and CDR2 SNEGSKA (reference sequence). The CDR3 sequence is CSASGRAHEQYF. CDR3 coding DNA: TGCAGTGCTAGCGGGAGGGCCCACGAGCAGTACTTC.

This clonotype was seen only a few times. V usage is TRBV27 and J usage is TRBJ1-2; tentative D call: TRBD1 (6 bases). The CDR3 has 16 amino acids. In germline, CDR1 is MNHEY, CDR2 SMNVEV (reference sequence). The V gene lost 2 bases and the J gene lost 8 bases, with 21 bases spanning the gap. The CDR3 here is CASSLKDPRGASGYTF. The CDR3 DNA reads as TGTGCCAGCAGTTTAAAGGACCCCCGGGGGGCGTCCGGCTACACCTTC.

The gene calls are TRBV11-2 and TRBJ2-1, with D hard to call. The germline V gene has CDR1 SGHAT and CDR2 FQNNGV. V was trimmed by 5 bases and J by 0 bases, leaving 11 bases between them. CDR3 length equals 15 residues. The CDR3 DNA sequence: TGTGCCAGCAGCCGGACCGACAACTCCTACAATGAGCAGTTCTTC. Its translation is CASSRTDNSYNEQFF.

As DNA, the CDR3 is TGTGCCAGCAGCATCTCCCCGACCCAGTACTTC. Translation gives CASSISPTQYF. V is TRBV2 and J is TRBJ2-5; no clear D gene. The germline V gene encodes CDR1 SNHLY and CDR2 FYNNEI. With 6 bases removed from V and 7 bases from J, the gap between germline ends came to 9 bases. The CDR3 contains 11 residues.

In its sample, this clonotype was seen many times. This sequence joins TRBV7-9 and TRBJ2-1; 7 bases are a match to TRBD2. CDR3 length: 15 amino acids. V lost 5 bases, J lost 4 bases, and 8 bases stayed unmatched. The germline gives CDR1 SEHNR, CDR2 FQNEAQ (reference sequence). CDR3 DNA sequence: TGTGCCAGCAGCCTTAATCTAGCGGCTTACAATGAGCAGTTCTTC. Translated, it gives CASSLNLAAYNEQFF.